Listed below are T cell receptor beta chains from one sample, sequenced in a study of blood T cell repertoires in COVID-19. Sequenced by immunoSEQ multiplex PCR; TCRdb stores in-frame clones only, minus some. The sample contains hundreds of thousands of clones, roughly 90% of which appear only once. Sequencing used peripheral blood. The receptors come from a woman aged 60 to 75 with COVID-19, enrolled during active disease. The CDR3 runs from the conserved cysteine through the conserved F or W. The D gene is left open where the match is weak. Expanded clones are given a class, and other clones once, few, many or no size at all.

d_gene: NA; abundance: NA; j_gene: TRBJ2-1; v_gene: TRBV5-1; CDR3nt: TGCGCCAGCAGCTTTTACAGGGTCAATGAGCAGTTCTTC; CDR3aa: CASSFYRVNEQFF
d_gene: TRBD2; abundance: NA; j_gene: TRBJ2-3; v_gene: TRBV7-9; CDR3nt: TGTGCCAGCACCTACGGGGGGAGCACAGATACGCAGTATTTT; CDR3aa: CASTYGGSTDTQYF
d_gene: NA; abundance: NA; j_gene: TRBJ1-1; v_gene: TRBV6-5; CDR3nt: TGTGCCAGCAGCAGAATATTCGTGGGGGGGACTGAAGCTTTCTTT; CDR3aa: CASSRIFVGGTEAFF
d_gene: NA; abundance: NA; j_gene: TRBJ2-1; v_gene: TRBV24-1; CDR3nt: TGTGCCACCAGTGCCAGCTCCTACAATGAGCAGTTCTTC; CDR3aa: CATSASSYNEQFF
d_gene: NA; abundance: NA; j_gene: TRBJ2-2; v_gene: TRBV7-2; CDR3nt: TGTGCCAGCAGACCTCAGGAGGTCGGGGAGCTGTTTTTT; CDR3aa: CASRPQEVGELFF
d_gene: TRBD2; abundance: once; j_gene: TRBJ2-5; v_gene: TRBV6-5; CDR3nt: TGTGCCAGCAGTCTAGCAGCGGGGCAGGAGACCCAGTACTTC; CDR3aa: CASSLAAGQETQYF
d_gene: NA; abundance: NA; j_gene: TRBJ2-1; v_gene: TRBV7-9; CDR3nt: TGTGCCAGCAGCTTTCTTGCTTCCGGGAATGAGCAGTTCTTC; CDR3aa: CASSFLASGNEQFF
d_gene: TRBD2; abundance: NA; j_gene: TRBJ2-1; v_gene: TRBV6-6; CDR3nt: TGTGCCAGCAGTCAGCGGGGGGGGTCCTACAATGAGCAGTTCTTC; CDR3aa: CASSQRGGSYNEQFF
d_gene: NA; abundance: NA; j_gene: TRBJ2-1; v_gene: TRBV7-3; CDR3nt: TGTGCCAGCAGCTGGAAGAGGGAGGATGAGCAGTTCTTC; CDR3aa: CASSWKREDEQFF
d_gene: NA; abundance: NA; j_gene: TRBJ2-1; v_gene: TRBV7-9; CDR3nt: TGTGCCAGCAGCCCGAGGGACTCCCACCCCTACAATGAGCAGTTCTTC; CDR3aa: CASSPRDSHPYNEQFF
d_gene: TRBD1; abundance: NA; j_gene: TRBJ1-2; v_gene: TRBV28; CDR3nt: TGTGCCAGCAGTCAGGGACAGGGGAACTATGGCTACACCTTC; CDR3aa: CASSQGQGNYGYTF
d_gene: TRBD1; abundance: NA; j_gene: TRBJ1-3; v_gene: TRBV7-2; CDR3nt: TGTGCCAGCAGCTCCGCAGGGGGAGCGGGAAACACCATATATTTT; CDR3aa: CASSSAGGAGNTIYF
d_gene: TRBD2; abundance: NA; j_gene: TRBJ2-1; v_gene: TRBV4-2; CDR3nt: TGTGCCAGTGCGGGGGACAATGAGCAGTTCTTC; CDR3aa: CASAGDNEQFF
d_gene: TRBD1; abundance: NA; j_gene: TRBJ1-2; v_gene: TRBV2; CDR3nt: TGTGCCAGCAGTGAAAGACAGGGTTATGGCTACACCTTC; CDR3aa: CASSERQGYGYTF
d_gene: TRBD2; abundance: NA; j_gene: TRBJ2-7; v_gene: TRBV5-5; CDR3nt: TGTGCCAGCAGCTTGGATTCTAGCGGGGGGCCGGGCTCCTACGAGCAGTACTTC; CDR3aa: CASSLDSSGGPGSYEQYF
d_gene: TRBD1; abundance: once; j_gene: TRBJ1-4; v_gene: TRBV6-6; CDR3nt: TGTGCCAGCAGTAAGGGACAGGGTGAAGGTGAAAAACTGTTTTTT; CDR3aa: CASSKGQGEGEKLFF
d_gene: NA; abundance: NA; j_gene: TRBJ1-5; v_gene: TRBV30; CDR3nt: TGTGCCTGGAGTGTAGCCCATAATCAGCCCCAGCATTTT; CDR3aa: CAWSVAHNQPQHF
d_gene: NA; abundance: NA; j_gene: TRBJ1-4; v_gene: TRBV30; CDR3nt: TGTGCCTGGTGGGTCCGGGGGACTAATGAAAAACTGTTTTTT; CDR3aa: CAWWVRGTNEKLFF
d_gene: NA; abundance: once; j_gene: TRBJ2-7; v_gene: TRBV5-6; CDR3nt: TGTGCCAGCAGCTGGGCCGCATACTCCTACGAGCAGTACTTC; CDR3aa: CASSWAAYSYEQYF
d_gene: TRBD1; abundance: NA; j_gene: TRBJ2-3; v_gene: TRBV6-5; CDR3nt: TGTGCCAGCAGGGACAGGGAGCCAGATACGCAGTATTTT; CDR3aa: CASRDREPDTQYF
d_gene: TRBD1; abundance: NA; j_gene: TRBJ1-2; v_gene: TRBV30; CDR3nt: TGTGCCTGGAGTCCCTGGACAGGGGGTGGCTACACCTTC; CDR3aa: CAWSPWTGGGYTF
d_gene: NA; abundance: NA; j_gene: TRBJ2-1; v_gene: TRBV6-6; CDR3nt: TGTGCCAGCAGAAGTCCTAGCGAGGATGAGCAGTTCTTC; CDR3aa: CASRSPSEDEQFF
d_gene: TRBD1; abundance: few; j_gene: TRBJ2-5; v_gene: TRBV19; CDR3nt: TGTGCCAGTAGTATACTCTCCGGGACAGGGGAAGAGACCCAGTACTTC; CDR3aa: CASSILSGTGEETQYF
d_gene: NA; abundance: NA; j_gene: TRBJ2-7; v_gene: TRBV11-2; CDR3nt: TGTGCCAGCAGCTTAGACAGGGGTCAAACCTACGAGCAGTACTTC; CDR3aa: CASSLDRGQTYEQYF
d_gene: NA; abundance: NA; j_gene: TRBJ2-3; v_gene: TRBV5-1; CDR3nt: TGCGCCAGCAGCTTACTCGGGGATAGGGCAGATACGCAGTATTTT; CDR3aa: CASSLLGDRADTQYF
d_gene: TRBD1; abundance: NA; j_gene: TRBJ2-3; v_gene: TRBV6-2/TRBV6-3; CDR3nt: TGTGCCAGCAGCCTACAGGGGTACACAGATACGCAGTATTTT; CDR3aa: CASSLQGYTDTQYF
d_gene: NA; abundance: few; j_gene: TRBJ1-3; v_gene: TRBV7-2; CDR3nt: TGTGCCAGCAGCTTTGCCGGGTCAGGAAACACCATATATTTT; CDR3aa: CASSFAGSGNTIYF
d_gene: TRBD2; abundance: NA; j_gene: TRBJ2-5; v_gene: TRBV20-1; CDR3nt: TGCAGTGCTAGTGGGCCTAGCGGAGGGCAAGAGACCCAGTACTTC; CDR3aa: CSASGPSGGQETQYF
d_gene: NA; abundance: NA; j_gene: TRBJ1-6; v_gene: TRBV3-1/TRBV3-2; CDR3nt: TGTGCCAGCAGCCATGGTACAGGTAGCTCCTATAATTCACCCCTCCACTTT; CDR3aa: CASSHGTGSSYNSPLHF